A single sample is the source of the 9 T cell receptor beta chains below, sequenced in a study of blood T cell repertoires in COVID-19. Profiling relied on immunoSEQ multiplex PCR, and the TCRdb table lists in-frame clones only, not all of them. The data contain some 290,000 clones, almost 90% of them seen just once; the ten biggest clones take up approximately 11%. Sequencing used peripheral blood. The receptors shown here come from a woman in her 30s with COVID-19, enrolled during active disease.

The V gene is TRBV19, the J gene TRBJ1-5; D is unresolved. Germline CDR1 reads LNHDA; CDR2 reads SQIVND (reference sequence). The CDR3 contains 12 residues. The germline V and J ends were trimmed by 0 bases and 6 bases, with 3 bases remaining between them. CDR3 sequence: CASSIDIQPQHF. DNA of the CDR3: TGTGCCAGTAGTATAGATATTCAGCCCCAGCATTTT.

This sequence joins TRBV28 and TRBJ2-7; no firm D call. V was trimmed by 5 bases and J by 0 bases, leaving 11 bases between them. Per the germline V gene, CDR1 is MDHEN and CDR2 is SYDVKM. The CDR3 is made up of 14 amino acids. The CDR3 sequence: CASSLQWSSYEQYF. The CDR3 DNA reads TGTGCCAGCAGTCTCCAGTGGAGCTCCTACGAGCAGTACTTC.

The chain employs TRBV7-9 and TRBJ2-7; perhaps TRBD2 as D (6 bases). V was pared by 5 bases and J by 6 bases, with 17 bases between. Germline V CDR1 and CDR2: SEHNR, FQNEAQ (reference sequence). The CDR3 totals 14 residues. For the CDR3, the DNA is TGTGCCAGCAGCCCCGGAGGGACCGGAGGCGAGCAGTACTTC. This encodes CASSPGGTGGEQYF.

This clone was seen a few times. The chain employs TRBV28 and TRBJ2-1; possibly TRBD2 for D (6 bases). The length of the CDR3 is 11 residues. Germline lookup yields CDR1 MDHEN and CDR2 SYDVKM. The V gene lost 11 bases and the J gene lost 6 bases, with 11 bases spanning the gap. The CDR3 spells CAGGSPNEQFF. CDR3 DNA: TGTGCCGGGGGGTCTCCCAATGAGCAGTTCTTC.

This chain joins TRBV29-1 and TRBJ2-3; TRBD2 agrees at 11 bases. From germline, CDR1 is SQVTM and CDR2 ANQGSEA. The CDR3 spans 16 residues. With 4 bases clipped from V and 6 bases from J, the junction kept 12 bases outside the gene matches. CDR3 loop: CSVGPLAGGLADTQYF. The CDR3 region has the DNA TGCAGCGTTGGTCCGCTAGCGGGAGGCCTCGCCGATACGCAGTATTTT.

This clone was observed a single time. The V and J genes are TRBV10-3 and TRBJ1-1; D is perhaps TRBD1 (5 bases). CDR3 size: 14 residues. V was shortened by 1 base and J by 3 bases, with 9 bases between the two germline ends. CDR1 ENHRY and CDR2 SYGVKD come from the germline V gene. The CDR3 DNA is TGTGCCATCAGTGAGTGGGGGAGGGACACTGAAGCTTTCTTT. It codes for CAISEWGRDTEAFF.

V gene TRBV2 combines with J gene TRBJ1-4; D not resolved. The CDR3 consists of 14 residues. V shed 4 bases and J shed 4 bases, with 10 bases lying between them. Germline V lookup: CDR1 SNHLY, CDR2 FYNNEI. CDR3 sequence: CASSGVSVNEKLFF. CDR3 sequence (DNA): TGTGCCAGCAGTGGCGTCAGCGTTAATGAAAAACTGTTTTTT.

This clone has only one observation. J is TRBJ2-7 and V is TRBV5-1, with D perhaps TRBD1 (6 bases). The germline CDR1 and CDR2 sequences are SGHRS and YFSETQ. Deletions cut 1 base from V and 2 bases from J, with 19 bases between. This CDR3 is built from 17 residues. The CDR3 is CASSLNPPDSYTYEQYF. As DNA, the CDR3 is TGCGCCAGCAGCTTGAATCCTCCGGACAGTTATACCTACGAGCAGTACTTC.

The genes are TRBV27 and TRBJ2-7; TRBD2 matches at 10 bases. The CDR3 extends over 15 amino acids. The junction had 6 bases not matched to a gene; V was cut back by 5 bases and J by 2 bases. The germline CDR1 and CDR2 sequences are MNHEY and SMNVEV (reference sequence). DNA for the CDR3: TGTGCCAGCAGTAGTCCTAGCGGGAGTGCCTACGAGCAGTACTTC. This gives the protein CASSSPSGSAYEQYF.